Listed below are T cell receptor beta chains from one sample, sequenced in a study of T cell repertoires in cytomegalovirus infection. These receptors have no identified antigens. TCRdb re-called the reads through MiXCR, storing one row per CDR3 protein. The sample contains 300,000 to 400,000 distinct CDR3 sequences, just under 30% of which appear only once. The input for sequencing was cultured PBMCs, taken from culture after CMV antigen stimulation. These receptors came from a human donor in good health (CMV status not recorded). Some clones in this sample may be carry-over from other donors' samples. CDR3s include the opening cysteine and the closing phenylalanine or tryptophan. Each record gives: J gene, clone size, D gene, V gene, CDR3 DNA, CDR3 protein. D genes are given only for firm matches. The size entry is marked missing in some rows and otherwise reads once, few, many or a size class.

TRBJ1-1 | - | - | TRBV5-1 | TGCGCCAGCACCCTCGCGGTGAACACTGAAGCTTTCTTT | CASTLAVNTEAFF
TRBJ1-6 | many | - | TRBV7-2 | TGTGCCAGCACCCCAGGGCGAAGCGGATCTAATTCACCCCTCCACTTT | CASTPGRSGSNSPLHF
TRBJ1-5 | many | TRBD1 | TRBV7-9 | TGTGCCAGCAGCTGGGACAGGAATCAGCCCCAGCATTTT | CASSWDRNQPQHF
TRBJ2-7 | few | - | TRBV28 | TGTGCCATTTCCCCCGAGGGACTCTACGAGCAGTACTTC | CAISPEGLYEQYF
TRBJ1-5 | many | - | TRBV19 | TGTGCCAGTAGTCCCACTAGCAATCAGCCCCAGCATTTT | CASSPTSNQPQHF
TRBJ2-5 | few | TRBD2 | TRBV19 | TGTGCCAGTAGTATAGATGCAGGACTAGCGGGACAAGAGACCCAGTACTTC | CASSIDAGLAGQETQYF
TRBJ2-1 | - | - | TRBV12-3/TRBV12-4 | TGTGCCAGCAGCACCGGACTCTACAATGAGCAGTTCTTC | CASSTGLYNEQFF
TRBJ1-5 | - | - | TRBV10-3 | TGTGCCATCAGTGAGTCGAAGGTTGAGCCCCAGCATTTT | CAISESKVEPQHF
TRBJ2-1 | - | - | TRBV20-1 | TGCAGTGCCGTAGCGGCTAGCGTAGGGAATGAGCAGTTCTTC | CSAVAASVGNEQFF
TRBJ1-1 | - | - | TRBV5-3 | TGTGCCAGCAGCTTAATAAATCAGGGCGCCACTGAAGCTTTCTTT | CASSLINQGATEAFF
TRBJ2-1 | - | TRBD2 | TRBV20-1 | TGCAGTGCTAGACTAGCGGGGGGATACGATGAGCAGTTCTTC | CSARLAGGYDEQFF
TRBJ2-5 | few | - | TRBV7-7 | TGTGCTAGCAGCTTATTATCGGACCGGGAGACCCAGTACTTC | CASSLLSDRETQYF
TRBJ2-5 | - | - | TRBV10-3 | TGTGCCATCAGCCAGGGGAGGGAGACCCAGTACTTC | CAISQGRETQYF
TRBJ2-1 | few | TRBD1 | TRBV12-3/TRBV12-4 | TGTGCCAGCAGTCTCGGACAGGGAAGGTACCATGAGCAGTTCTTC | CASSLGQGRYHEQFF
TRBJ1-2 | - | TRBD1 | TRBV9 | TGTGCCAGCAGCGTAGGGGCCGGGACAGGGGGAGTCGGCTACACCTTC | CASSVGAGTGGVGYTF
TRBJ1-1 | few | TRBD1 | TRBV20-1 | TGCAGTGCTAGACAGGGGGCGAGGGACACTGAAGCTTTCTTT | CSARQGARDTEAFF
TRBJ2-2 | - | - | TRBV15 | TGTGCCACCAGCAGGCCCCGGACCCCTGTAGTTATGAACACCGGGGAGCTGTTTTTT | CATSRPRTPVVMNTGELFF
TRBJ2-1 | few | TRBD2 | TRBV18 | TGTGCCAGCTCACCTTCCCGGGGTAGCGGGAGCGATGAGCAGTTCTTC | CASSPSRGSGSDEQFF
TRBJ1-6 | few | - | TRBV10-3 | TGTGCCATCAGTGTCCTTGGGGGACGAGATAATTCACCCCTCCACTTT | CAISVLGGRDNSPLHF
TRBJ2-7 | - | - | TRBV9 | TGTGCCAGCAGCGTAGATGTTGGCGGCTGGAGCTCCTACGAGCAGTACTTC | CASSVDVGGWSSYEQYF
TRBJ1-5 | few | - | TRBV4-2 | TGTGCCAGCAGCCAAGATGGGGGGCAGGGGTCTCAGCCCCAGCATTTT | CASSQDGGQGSQPQHF
TRBJ2-2 | many | TRBD1 | TRBV19 | TGTGCCAGTAGGACCTTGGGACAGGGAAAGGAGCTGTTTTTT | CASRTLGQGKELFF
TRBJ1-1 | - | - | TRBV27 | TGTGCCAGCAGTCCCTGGCGGGGCCCGAACACTGAAGCTTTCTTT | CASSPWRGPNTEAFF
TRBJ1-4 | once | - | TRBV7-4 | TGTGCCAGCAGCCCCCCGGGGACTGGGAATGAAAAACTGTTTTTT | CASSPPGTGNEKLFF
TRBJ2-7 | - | - | TRBV4-3 | TGCGCCAGCAGCCTAGGGTACGCCCGCTCCTACGAGCAGTACTTC | CASSLGYARSYEQYF
TRBJ1-1 | - | - | TRBV19 | TGTGCCAGTAGTATGGACAGACGGATGAACACTGAAGCTTTCTTT | CASSMDRRMNTEAFF
TRBJ1-1 | - | - | TRBV29-1 | TGCAGCGTCCACGGGAGGGCTTCGAACACTGAAGCTTTCTTT | CSVHGRASNTEAFF
TRBJ2-3 | - | - | TRBV6-6 | TGTGCCAGCAAGTCTTCCCACACAGATACGCAGTATTTT | CASKSSHTDTQYF
TRBJ2-1 | - | - | TRBV6-6 | TGTGCCAGCAGTTACTCTACTTACAATGAGCAGTTCTTC | CASSYSTYNEQFF
TRBJ2-1 | - | TRBD1 | TRBV7-3 | TGTGCCAGCAGCTTCAGACAGGGAATCTACAATGAGCAGTTCTTC | CASSFRQGIYNEQFF
TRBJ1-6 | - | TRBD1 | TRBV5-4 | TGTGCCAGCAGCGCCTCCGGGACAGGGGATTCACCCCTCCACTTT | CASSASGTGDSPLHF
TRBJ1-2 | many | TRBD1 | TRBV7-8 | TGTGCCAGCAGCTTAGAGGGACAGAACTATGGCTACACCTTC | CASSLEGQNYGYTF
TRBJ2-1 | - | TRBD2 | TRBV5-1 | TGCGCCAGCAGCATTACTAGCGGGAGAAGGAATGAGCAGTTCTTC | CASSITSGRRNEQFF
TRBJ2-7 | - | - | TRBV18 | TGTGCCAGCTCGTTAACGGGTGACAGAACGGACGAGCAGTACTTC | CASSLTGDRTDEQYF
TRBJ1-1 | - | - | TRBV19 | TGTGCCAGTAAACAGTACCTGAACACTGAAGCTTTCTTT | CASKQYLNTEAFF
TRBJ2-1 | - | TRBD1 | TRBV7-6 | TGTGCCAGCAGCTTATTAGTGGGACAGGGAGACAATGAGCAGTTCTTC | CASSLLVGQGDNEQFF
TRBJ1-5 | - | - | TRBV18 | TGTGCCAGCTCACCAGTTCAGGGGCAGCCCCAGCATTTT | CASSPVQGQPQHF
TRBJ2-1 | - | TRBD2 | TRBV7-3 | TGTGCCAGCAGGTCGGGACTAGCGGGAGTAAATGAGCAGTTCTTC | CASRSGLAGVNEQFF
TRBJ2-1 | - | TRBD2 | TRBV11-2 | TGTGCCAGCAGCTTATTACTAGCGGGAGTTGGAAATGAGCAGTTCTTC | CASSLLLAGVGNEQFF
TRBJ1-1 | - | TRBD1 | TRBV5-6 | TGTGCCAGCAGCGCGACAGGGGAGTTGGGGGCTGAAGCTTTCTTT | CASSATGELGAEAFF
TRBJ2-1 | few | TRBD2 | TRBV7-2 | TGTGCCAGCAGCTTAGGTTGGGAGGGCCTGAACTACAATGAGCAGTTCTTC | CASSLGWEGLNYNEQFF
TRBJ1-4 | few | - | TRBV6-1 | TGTGCCAGCAACCGACAACCTAATGAAAAACTGTTTTTT | CASNRQPNEKLFF
TRBJ2-5 | - | - | TRBV5-1 | TGCGCCAGCAGCCCGGAAGGGGAAGAGACCCAGTACTTC | CASSPEGEETQYF
TRBJ2-6 | - | TRBD2 | TRBV12-3/TRBV12-4 | TGTGCCAGCAGCCCAACTAGCGGGGGGGCTTCAGGGGCCAACGTCCTGACTTTC | CASSPTSGGASGANVLTF
TRBJ2-3 | few | - | TRBV19 | TGTGCCAGTAGTATAGACGGGGTTGATACGCAGTATTTT | CASSIDGVDTQYF
TRBJ2-3 | - | - | TRBV6-6 | TGTGCCAGCAGTTACCTCCGTTCTAGCACAGATACGCAGTATTTT | CASSYLRSSTDTQYF